The entry below describes one T cell receptor (beta chain). The target of this receptor is not known. Per-base quality was not reported, and no clone a single base away is much larger than it. The immunoSEQ hsTCRB v3.0 assay was used at survey level resolution for TRB variable region sequencing. The targeted TRB sequencing depth was roughly 40,000-55,000 T-cell genomes per sample. TRB libraries were pooled and sequenced on an Illumina MiSeq using a v3 150-cycle kit. The source study handled its data this way. Repertoire analysis was performed in R inside a reproducible Nextflow workflow that covered QC, data transformation and analysis. Custom analyses were implemented in LymphoSeq2, an R package for AIRR-Seq data exploration. A few samples that yielded fewer than 5000 total TRB sequences were excluded, so that around 190 HIV repertoires were analyzed. Among the approximately 190 retained HIV repertoires, more than 55 were collected before ART initiation and roughly 130 after ART initiation. Repertoires were downsampled to 5000 TRB nucleotide sequences, with summary statistics averaged over 100 downsampling iterations. TRB sequences were retained for analysis only if CDR3 regions of at least seven amino acids were present. Diversity was assessed using a clonality score derived from Shannon entropy and using the Gini coefficient. In the repertoire networks, any two of the top 5000 CDR3 amino acid sequences were connected whenever the two sequences differed by an edit distance of one. GLIPH2 predicted antigen specificity groups and MHC restriction for TRB CDR3 amino acid sequences. Known CMV, EBV, HIV or tissue antigen associations were flagged by matching CDR3 amino acid sequences against VDJdb and McPAS-TCR. Pre-ART, post-ART and control groups were compared with Wilcoxon signed-rank tests and Holm-Bonferroni correction. The source is immuneACCESS, and TCRdb retained only in-frame sequences with V and J called. Part of the clones is not carried over; for the studies checked, unresolved V genes explain less than half of this, and the remainder is unexplained. The DNA gave D and trimming, while V, J and clone size come from that table. This sample has about 20,000 clones in its table, and 70% to 90% of those were observed once. The top ten constitute roughly 4.5% of the sample.

Participants were included only if at least one PBMC sample before ART initiation and at least two post-ART samples were available. All participants with HIV were treated in the United States of America. Before DNA extraction, cryopreserved samples of roughly 1-11 million PBMC were thawed and then washed. At the time of the earliest PBMC sample, participants with HIV were aged between about 23 and 54 years. PBMC samples were contributed by each participant from 1-4 timepoints before ART initiation and 2-8 timepoints after ART initiation, with a median of 7 samples. Serial HIV viral load, CD4+ T-cell count, ART history and demographic data were obtained for every participant. Genomic DNA was extracted from unsorted PBMC with a Qiagen kit on a QIAcube, with processing performed in batches of 12 samples. The sample belongs to a study of long-term antiretroviral therapy in people with HIV (dated by TCRdb to 2021 to 2024). Regarding the research as a whole: The earliest samples were collected about a decade before the 2015 WHO recommendation for immediate ART, when ART was typically delayed until CD4 counts fell. About 35% of the 30 participants with HIV were female. A total of roughly 180 cryopreserved PBMC samples were contributed to the cohort by 30 adults with confirmed HIV infection, with samples collected serially over a mean of roughly six years (range 1-12). A retrospective serial study tested whether changes in peripheral blood TRB repertoire composition and diversity were associated with ART initiation and durable HIV suppression. No cross-contamination during QIAcube processing was shown when test extractions of a monoclonal T-cell line were performed alongside approximately 32 polyclonal samples.

Unmatched junction bases come to 8, with V trimmed by 5 bases and J by 10 bases. Spanning cysteine to phenylalanine, the CDR3 consists of 14 amino acids. The kept DNA is CDR3 alone, 42 bases in frame from the first base. Sequences MNHEY (CDR1) and SVGAGI (CDR2) are obtained from the germline V gene. The full study reports these points: Starting ART was linked to a significant rise in TRB diversity, yet even with long-term ART the diversity remained significantly lower than in transplant donor controls. The samples span the years 2004 to 2017, and the ART regimens used may be less effective than current regimens. Inferences about post-ART repertoire changes were limited because no data were available on ART adherence, viral resistance or therapy changes. Because pre-ART samples had limited cell numbers, profiling was done on unsorted PBMC rather than on sorted CD4+ and CD8+ T cells. Compared with controls, HIV repertoires had narrower CDR3 length ranges, and the network structure pointed to an antigen-experienced repertoire that shifted only slightly toward naive after ART. Since PBMC availability was limited, sequencing covered only the TCR beta chain, with no alpha chain pairing. Expanded TRB clones identified before ART initiation dominated the repertoire at all time points, although this dominance fluctuated and declined in many PLHIV after ART.

The TCR comes from a man in his sixties with HIV. The sequence joins TRBV6-5 to TRBJ2-1; 10 nucleotides in the junction match TRBD2. The sequences come from unsorted PBMCs, collected 1.3 years after starting antiretroviral therapy. The CDR3 reads CASSRTSGPGEQFF. The bases are TGTGCCAGCAGTCGGACTAGCGGCCCAGGCGAGCAGTTCTTC.